Listed below are T cell receptor beta chains from one sample, sequenced in a study of CD8 T cells in Susac syndrome. A single record per CDR3 protein comes from TCRdb applying MiXCR to the immunoSEQ multiplex PCR reads. The sample has about 190,000 distinct CDR3 sequences, under 97% seen once. Material: CD4+ T cells from PBMCs. The receptor source for this set is a human donor with Susac syndrome. CDR3s include the opening cysteine and the closing phenylalanine or tryptophan. Fields, in order: V gene, J gene, clone size, D gene, CDR3 DNA, CDR3 protein. The D gene is left open where the match is weak. Clone size is stated in some rows and not others, as once, few, many or a class when expanded.

TRBV6-5	TRBJ1-2	few	.	TGTGCCAGCAGTTCCCGGAACTATGGCTACACCTTC	CASSSRNYGYTF
TRBV6-5	TRBJ2-5	.	TRBD1	TGTGCCAGCAGTCCTACCGGGACAGGGACCCAGTACTTC	CASSPTGTGTQYF
TRBV20-1	TRBJ2-7	.	.	TGCAGTGCCTACCCCGTGCAGGCCTCCTACGAGCAGTACTTC	CSAYPVQASYEQYF
TRBV18	TRBJ1-6	.	TRBD1	TGTGCCAGCTCACCACGGGACAGGGTTACGGGTTCACCCCTCCACTTT	CASSPRDRVTGSPLHF
TRBV6-5	TRBJ1-1	.	TRBD1	TGTGCCAGCAGTTACTCGACCGGGACAGGAGGGGAAGCTTTCTTT	CASSYSTGTGGEAFF
TRBV3-1	TRBJ2-2	.	.	TGTGCCAGCAGCCAGGTGAACACCGGGGAGCTGTTTTTT	CASSQVNTGELFF
TRBV12-3/TRBV12-4	TRBJ1-6	.	.	TGTGCCAGCAGTTTCGGTGCGGGATATTCACCCCTCCACTTT	CASSFGAGYSPLHF
TRBV5-1	TRBJ2-7	.	TRBD2	TGCGCCAGCAGCGTATCGACTAGCGGAATGGGAGAGCAGTACTTC	CASSVSTSGMGEQYF
TRBV12-5	TRBJ1-5	.	.	TGTGCTAGTGGTTTGTACCGGGGGTCGGGCAATCAGCCCCAGCATTTT	CASGLYRGSGNQPQHF
TRBV20-1	TRBJ2-3	.	TRBD2	TGCAGTGCTCCCCCGACTAGCGGGGATACGCAGTATTTT	CSAPPTSGDTQYF
TRBV18	TRBJ1-2	.	TRBD1	TGTGCCAGCTCACCAAAGACCGGGACAGGGAACCATGGCTACACCTTC	CASSPKTGTGNHGYTF
TRBV4-2	TRBJ2-5	.	TRBD1	TGTGCCAGCAGCCAACCCGACAGGGAACAAGAGACCCAGTACTTC	CASSQPDREQETQYF
TRBV6-6	TRBJ1-1	.	.	TGTGCCAGCAAACTAACAAACGAGAACACTGAAGCTTTCTTT	CASKLTNENTEAFF
TRBV27	TRBJ1-6	.	.	TGTGCCAGCAGTTTACGGCTTAATTCACCCCTCCACTTT	CASSLRLNSPLHF
TRBV20-1	TRBJ2-5	.	TRBD2	TGCAGTGCTGGCCCCGGGGGGAGGTTGGAGACCCAGTACTTC	CSAGPGGRLETQYF
TRBV29-1	TRBJ1-2	.	.	TGCAGCGTTGAAGATCTTGGGGGGGGTGGCTACACCTTC	CSVEDLGGGGYTF
TRBV5-4	TRBJ1-1	.	TRBD1	TGTGCCAGCAGGAGACAGGGGCGTTCTGAAGCTTTCTTT	CASRRQGRSEAFF
TRBV19	TRBJ2-3	once	.	TGTGCCAGTAGTATAGATAGTCCCATTTCAGGTCGCACAGATACGCAGTATTTT	CASSIDSPISGRTDTQYF
TRBV5-1	TRBJ2-6	.	.	TGCGCCAGCAGCTTGGATCCCCGGCCTCCCCGCGGGGCCAACGTCCTGACTTTC	CASSLDPRPPRGANVLTF
TRBV20-1	TRBJ1-2	.	TRBD1	TGCAGTGCTAGAGGTACAGGGGGCTATGGCTACACCTTC	CSARGTGGYGYTF
TRBV4-1	TRBJ1-6	once	.	TGCGCCAGCAGCCAAGCCGAGGGGGGCAGGGTTAATTCACCCCTCCACTTT	CASSQAEGGRVNSPLHF
TRBV12-3/TRBV12-4	TRBJ2-5	.	.	TGTGCCACCATAAGGGGCCTGACCCAGTACTTC	CATIRGLTQYF
TRBV3-1	TRBJ1-2	.	.	TGTGCCAGCAGCCAAGACCCAGGGCATGGCTATGGCTACACCTTC	CASSQDPGHGYGYTF
TRBV4-2	TRBJ2-3	.	TRBD2	TGTGCCAGCAGCCAAGATGGCCCGTTAGCGGGGGGATCTAGCACAGATACGCAGTATTTT	CASSQDGPLAGGSSTDTQYF
TRBV19	TRBJ2-1	.	.	TGTGCCAGTTCCAACCCCATAAGTGAGCAGTTCTTC	CASSNPISEQFF
TRBV30	TRBJ1-2	.	TRBD1	TGTGCCTGGAGTGCGACAGGGGGCGGAGGCTACACCTTC	CAWSATGGGGYTF
TRBV20-1	TRBJ2-4	.	.	TGCAGTGCTAGACCCCTAGCCAAAAACATTCAGTACTTC	CSARPLAKNIQYF
TRBV9	TRBJ1-2	.	.	TGTGCCAGCAGCGTAGTGGGTCAGAACTATGGCTACACCTTC	CASSVVGQNYGYTF
TRBV20-1	TRBJ1-2	.	.	TGCAGTGCTAGTGCCAGTAACTATGGCTACACCTTC	CSASASNYGYTF
TRBV20-1	TRBJ2-7	.	.	TGCAGTGCTAGAACCCGCGGGTCCTACGAGCAGTACTTC	CSARTRGSYEQYF
TRBV2	TRBJ1-5	.	.	TGTGCCAGCAAGGGCAGGCAAACCAATCAGCCCCAGCATTTT	CASKGRQTNQPQHF
TRBV7-2	TRBJ2-3	.	.	TGTGCCAGCAGCTTCCAACATCGAGATACGCAGTATTTT	CASSFQHRDTQYF
TRBV6-5	TRBJ2-7	.	TRBD1	TGTGCCAGCACCGAACAGGGGGCATTCTCCGAGCAGTACTTC	CASTEQGAFSEQYF
TRBV20-1	TRBJ2-7	.	TRBD2	TGCAGTGCTAGAGATCCAGCGGGGCCCTACGAGCAGTACTTC	CSARDPAGPYEQYF
TRBV18	TRBJ2-5	few	TRBD2	TGTGCCAGCTCCCCGGGACTAGCTGGGGGCGAGACCCAGTACTTC	CASSPGLAGGETQYF
TRBV12-3/TRBV12-4	TRBJ2-4	.	.	TGTGCCAGCAGTTTTCGGTCCCAAAACATTCAGTACTTC	CASSFRSQNIQYF
TRBV5-6	TRBJ1-1	.	.	TGTGCCAGCAGCTTGGGACAGACCGAAGCTTTCTTT	CASSLGQTEAFF
TRBV20-1	TRBJ2-1	.	TRBD1	TGCAGTGCTACTTACCGGGACAGGGGCTACAATGAGCAGTTCTTC	CSATYRDRGYNEQFF